This entry features one T cell receptor beta chain sequence. What it binds is not known. Trimming took 6 bases from V and 4 from J, leaving 18 bases between them. Germline V gene lookup returns CDR1 LNHDA and CDR2 SQIVND (reference sequence). This CDR3 spans 15 amino acids. CD45RO+ cells were combined with CCR7-negative CD45RA+ TemRA cells to form CD8 memory. The data were obtained in a study of shared clonotypes between healthy human individuals. Whole-study results and caveats: The study generally estimated greater richness for naive than memory subsets. The four-donor shared clonotypes exceeded non-shared clonotypes in generation probability, with non-shared ones scoring lower.

Original methodology: As immunoSEQ supplied junction-only sequences (without quality scores), filtering differed. The table came from immunoSEQ multiplex PCR; TCRdb's copy has only in-frame clones and leaves some out. Clonal size and the V and J genes are those of that table, whereas D and trimming came from the DNA. In the table there are approximately 120,000 clones, over 65% of which are singletons. This chain uses TRBV19 with TRBJ1-2; possible D gene TRBD1, 5 bases. Sequenced sample: memory CD8+ T cells sorted from blood. Subset described: CD45RO+ cells pooled with CCR7-negative TemRA cells. This TCR came from a young woman in good health. In DNA, the CDR3 is TGTGCCAGTAGAGGGGACGTGACAGCTGGCTATGGCTACACCTTC. The encoded protein is CASRGDVTAGYGYTF.